Below, 22 T cell receptor beta chains from the same sample are listed, as sequenced in a study of graft-versus-host responses after intestinal transplantation (dated by TCRdb to 2020 to 2023). To prepare the library, the immunoSEQ multiplex PCR assay was applied. The table was pulled from immuneACCESS by TCRdb, which kept in-frame rearrangements only. Such tables lose some clones; where checked, under half of the loss comes from unresolved V genes, and the rest has no known cause. Here the sample has some 110,000 clones; approximately 90% occur a single time. 0.23% of the sample goes to the ten largest clones. The time point label here, explained by the study, means: cells obtained before transplantation from donor or recipient. No antigen is known for these receptors. Sequenced material: unstimulated CD4+ T cells sorted from spleen or lymph node cells, taken before transplant. The receptors here all came from a human donor who was the organ donor for an intestinal transplant.

The genes are TRBV18 and TRBJ2-1; weak D call: TRBD1 (6 bases). The germline gives CDR1 KGHSH, CDR2 LQKENI. The CDR3 length is 14 residues. The germline V and J ends were trimmed by 1 base and 10 bases, with 14 bases remaining between them. The CDR3 DNA reads TGTGCCAGCTCACCACGAACAGGGCCTCCCGAGCAGTTCTTC. Translation gives CASSPRTGPPEQFF.

This clone was seen a few times. V gene TRBV19 combines with J gene TRBJ1-1; D gene uncertain. Per germline, CDR1 LNHDA and CDR2 SQIVND (reference sequence). The CDR3 has 13 residues. Trimming took 5 bases from V and 4 from J, leaving 11 bases between them. The CDR3 is CASSEGWGTEAFF. CDR3 DNA sequence: TGTGCCAGTAGTGAGGGATGGGGCACTGAAGCTTTCTTT.

With regard to this clone: One end of the junction fails to match germline, which may point to a read error. The chain employs TRBV5-1 and TRBJ2-2, with D perhaps matching TRBD1 or TRBD2 (5 bases each). This CDR3 comprises 16 residues. CDR1 and CDR2 (germline): SGHRS, YFSETQ. The CDR3 nucleotides read TGCGCCAGCAGCCGAGCCGGGACGGGGAACACCGGGGACCTGTTTTTT. Translation: CASSRAGTGNTGDLFF.

A few counts support this clone. This chain uses TRBV30 with TRBJ1-1, with D perhaps matching TRBD1 (6 bases). V was cut by 0 bases and J by 6 bases, with 20 bases left in between. The CDR3 has 16 amino acids. Germline-derived CDR1 and CDR2 are GTSNPN and SVGIG (reference sequence). CDR3: CAWSVLVRGLGAEAFF. Here the CDR3 DNA reads TGTGCCTGGAGTGTACTGGTTCGGGGGCTTGGGGCTGAAGCTTTCTTT. Complete variable domain (other parts from reference TRBV30 and TRBJ1-1): SQTIHQWPATLVQPVGSPLSLECTVEGTSNPNLYWYRQAAGRGLQLLFYSVGIGQISSEVPQNLSASRPQDRQFILSSKKLLLSDSGFYLCAWSVLVRGLGAEAFFGQGTRLTVV.

The V gene is TRBV21-1, the J gene TRBJ2-7; the D call in the table, TRBD1, was not verified against the DNA. TRBV21-1 is a listed pseudogene. The length of the CDR3 is 17 residues. The CDR3 DNA sequence: TGTGCCAGTGCCGGGACAGGGAAAAGAACGCTTTGCTACGAGCAGTACTTC. Translating gives CASAGTGKRTLCYEQYF.

The CDR3 region is CASRGGNEKLFF. CDR3 sequence (DNA): TGTGCCAGCAGGGGAGGGAATGAAAAACTGTTTTTT. This chain joins TRBV6-6 and TRBJ1-4, with D hard to call. Germline assignment: CDR1 MNHNY and CDR2 SVGAGI (reference sequence). The V gene lost 6 bases and the J gene lost 5 bases, with 7 bases spanning the gap. This CDR3 region has 12 residues.

The chain uses TRBV7-9 and TRBJ2-2; 8 bases are a match to TRBD1. Germline V gene data show CDR1 as SEHNR and CDR2 as FQNEAQ (reference sequence). V gave up 1 base and J gave up 5 bases; unmatched junction bases: 9. The CDR3 runs 17 residues. The CDR3 spells CASSLVTGQGGTGELFF. CDR3 bases: TGTGCCAGCAGCTTAGTGACCGGACAGGGCGGGACCGGGGAGCTGTTTTTT.

V is TRBV10-2 and J is TRBJ1-3; D remains ambiguous. The CDR3 runs to 13 residues. Between the trimmed V and J ends, which lost 2 bases and 6 bases, there was a span of 8 bases. Per the germline V gene, CDR1 is WSHSY and CDR2 is SAAADI. CDR3 in DNA: TGCGCCAGCAGTGAGATATTGAAAAACACCATATATTTT. It is translated as CASSEILKNTIYF.

The J gene is TRBJ1-3, the V gene TRBV6-1; D gene unclear. The CDR3 extends over 14 amino acids. Looked up from germline, CDR1 is MNHNS and CDR2 is SASEGT. The V end was cut by 3 bases, the J end by 0 bases, with 6 bases between. CDR3 sequence reads: CASSDPRSGNTIYF. The CDR3 DNA follows: TGTGCCAGCAGTGACCCCCGCTCTGGAAACACCATATATTTT.

The chain has TRBV18 and TRBJ2-1; 9 bases are a match to TRBD2. The CDR3 sequence is 15 residues long. With V trimmed by 1 base and J by 8 bases, 6 bases remained unmatched. Germline V lookup: CDR1 KGHSH, CDR2 LQKENI. This CDR3 is CASSPLAGVGHEQFF. CDR3 in DNA: TGTGCCAGCTCACCACTAGCGGGAGTTGGCCATGAGCAGTTCTTC.

The chain links TRBV4-1 to TRBJ1-2; no clear D gene. With 1 base removed from V and 4 bases from J, the gap between germline ends came to 10 bases. Germline V gene data show CDR1 as MGHRA and CDR2 as YSYEKL. The length of the CDR3 is 14 residues. CDR3 bases: TGCGCCAGCAGCCAAGCCATTGGACCCTATGGCTACACCTTC. This sequence encodes CASSQAIGPYGYTF.

V and J are TRBV21-1 and TRBJ2-5. Matching the DNA end better, TRBJ2-7 makes the J call doubtful. TRBV21-1 is annotated as a pseudogene. CDR3 length: 13 residues. The CDR3 here is CASSKDGSYEQYF. CDR3 sequence (DNA): TGTGCCAGCAGCAAGGACGGTTCTTACGAGCAGTACTTC.

The V and J genes are TRBV7-2 and TRBJ1-2; TRBD1 matches at 8 bases. The CDR3 covers 15 residues. In germline, CDR1 is SGHTA, CDR2 FQGNSA. Trimming at V came to 3 bases and at J to 8 bases, leaving 11 bases not matched to a gene. CDR3: CASSLDRVGVDGYTF. The CDR3 DNA reads TGTGCCAGCAGCTTGGACAGGGTAGGGGTCGACGGCTACACCTTC.

This clone was seen only once. The chain couples TRBV5-1 to TRBJ2-1; D gene ambiguous. CDR3 size: 14 residues. Per the germline V gene, CDR1 is SGHRS and CDR2 is YFSETQ. Between the trimmed V and J ends, which lost 2 bases and 8 bases, there was a span of 14 bases. The CDR3, as DNA: TGCGCCAGCAGCTTAGCAGGTCAGTGGTATGAGCAGTTCTTC. Translated, it gives CASSLAGQWYEQFF.

The J gene is TRBJ2-3, the V gene TRBV7-9; the D is unclear. The V and J ends lost 5 bases and 2 bases respectively, with 5 bases between them. The CDR3 has 12 residues. CDR1 is SEHNR and CDR2 is FQNEAQ in the germline V gene (reference sequence). In DNA form, the CDR3 reads TGTGCCAGCAGCCCTACCACAGATACGCAGTATTTT. It is translated as CASSPTTDTQYF.

This sequence joins TRBV10-3 and TRBJ2-7, with 10 bases lining up with TRBD2. The germline CDR1 and CDR2 sequences are ENHRY and SYGVKD. The CDR3 has 16 amino acids. J gave up 3 bases and V 10 bases, and 15 bases lay outside the gene matches. CDR3 sequence reads: CASGASGSSHHYEQYF. The DNA of the CDR3 is TGTGCCAGTGGGGCTAGCGGGAGCTCTCATCACTACGAGCAGTACTTC.

The chain employs TRBV2 and TRBJ1-2; D gene ambiguous. The ends were cut back, 4 bases at V and 6 bases at J, with 12 bases in the middle. Germline CDR1 is SNHLY and CDR2 is FYNNEI. The length of the CDR3 is 13 residues. The CDR3 sequence is CASSVRGADGYTF. The CDR3 bases are TGTGCCAGCAGTGTTCGGGGTGCTGATGGCTACACCTTC.

This chain links TRBV11-2 with TRBJ2-5; the D is unclear. Germline assignment: CDR1 SGHAT and CDR2 FQNNGV. With 5 bases removed from V and 2 bases from J, the gap between germline ends came to 12 bases. The CDR3 spans 14 residues. The CDR3 region has the DNA TGTGCCAGCAGCACTCTGTGGATTCAAGAGACCCAGTACTTC. The encoded protein is CASSTLWIQETQYF.

The chain has TRBV28 and TRBJ2-7; 15 positions match TRBD2. Germline values: CDR1 MDHEN, CDR2 SYDVKM. The J segment lost 3 bases and the V segment lost 10 bases, leaving 10 bases of the junction unmatched. CDR3 size: 16 residues. This chain's CDR3 is CAITGTSGRKGYEQYF. The CDR3 nucleotides read TGTGCCATCACCGGGACTAGCGGGAGGAAGGGCTACGAGCAGTACTTC.

A word on this clone: A read error may produce the germline difference seen at one junction end. This rearrangement joins TRBV28 to TRBJ2-5; D gene uncertain. The J call may be incorrect, as the DNA end agrees better with TRBJ2-7. CDR1 is MDHEN, CDR2 SYDVKM, per germline. The CDR3 extends over 10 amino acids. CDR3 DNA: TGTGCCAGCAGTTCCTTCGAGCAGTACTTC. Its translation is CASSSFEQYF.

The CDR3 DNA sequence: TGTGCCACCAGCAGAGATCGTTCTGGAGGGGGGTTTTGGACCCAGTACTTC. Amino acid sequence: CATSRDRSGGGFWTQYF. This chain joins TRBV15 and TRBJ2-5; possibly TRBD1 or TRBD2 for D (6 bases each). Germline loops: CDR1 LNHNV, CDR2 YYDKDF (reference sequence). The CDR3 has 17 amino acids. The V gene lost 0 bases and the J gene lost 7 bases, with 21 bases spanning the gap.

The rearrangement uses TRBV13 and TRBJ1-2; D gene ambiguous. Trimming removed 5 bases at V and 0 bases at J, with 16 bases between. The CDR3 is 16 residues long. CDR1 and CDR2 from the germline V gene are PRHDT and FYEKMQ (reference sequence). DNA of the CDR3: TGTGCCAGCAGCACAACGAGGGAAAAAACTAACTATGGCTACACCTTC. This sequence encodes CASSTTREKTNYGYTF.